The 29 T cell receptor beta chains presented below share a single source sample, sequenced in a study of Graves' ophthalmopathy and Graves' hyperthyroidism. TCR beta CDR3 amplification used RNA transcripts. HTBI-primed RT-PCR formed the first round, and a multiplex PCR formed the second. One entry per CDR3 protein, called by TCRdb with MiXCR from the multiplex PCR reads. The sample gives 300,000 to 400,000 distinct CDR3 sequences, under 20% of which show up once; 12% is in the top ten. The sample comprised peripheral blood. All receptors come from an adult man with Graves' ophthalmopathy.

This clonotype was observed many times. The rearrangement uses TRBV11-1 and TRBJ2-2, with 10 nucleotides matching TRBD2. This CDR3 is built from 14 residues. Looked up from germline, CDR1 is SGHAT and CDR2 is FQDESV (reference sequence). After removal of 6 bases from V and 6 bases from J, the junction contained 4 bases not matched to a gene. The CDR3 DNA sequence: TGTGCCAGCAGAAGGACTAGCGGTTCCGGGGAGCTGTTTTTT. This sequence encodes CASRRTSGSGELFF. The full variable domain, rest sourced from reference TRBV11-1 and TRBJ2-2, is EAEVAQSPRYKITEKSQAVAFWCDPISGHATLYWYRQILGQGPELLVQFQDESVVDDSQLPKDRFSAERLKGVDSTLKIQPAELGDSAMYLCASRRTSGSGELFFGEGSRLTVL.

This clonotype has at least ten counts. The chain employs TRBV2 and TRBJ2-5; the match to TRBD1 covers 7 bases. The CDR3 is made up of 14 amino acids. Per the germline V gene, CDR1 is SNHLY and CDR2 is FYNNEI. Germline trimming cut 1 base from V and 4 bases from J; bases unmatched to any gene: 3. The CDR3 region has the DNA TGTGCCAGCAGTGAAGAGTGGACAGGAGAGACCCAGTACTTC. Translating it yields CASSEEWTGETQYF.

This clonotype was observed many times. The rearrangement uses TRBV6-1 and TRBJ2-2; D is unresolved. Trimming shortened V by 6 bases and J by 8 bases, and 7 bases separated the two germline ends. CDR3 size: 11 residues. Germline V gene data show CDR1 as MNHNS and CDR2 as SASEGT. CDR3 protein: CASSRRGELFF. The CDR3, as DNA: TGTGCCAGCAGCAGACGGGGGGAGCTGTTTTTT.

In this sample, this clonotype turned up many times. The chain uses TRBV6-2 or TRBV6-3 and TRBJ2-7; TRBD2 aligns across 13 bases. V was pared by 6 bases and J by 2 bases, with 4 bases of the junction left unmatched. Per the germline V gene, CDR1 is MNHEY and CDR2 is SVGEGT. CDR3 length equals 15 residues. CDR3 nucleotide sequence: TGTGCCAGCAGAACCGGACTAGCGGGAGCCTACGAGCAGTACTTC. Amino acid sequence: CASRTGLAGAYEQYF.

Notes on this clonotype: The junction departs from germline at one end; a sequencing error may be responsible. This rearrangement joins TRBV3-1 to TRBJ1-6; D may be TRBD1 (5 bases). CDR3 size: 15 residues. CDR1 is LGHDT, CDR2 YNNKEL, per germline (reference sequence). This CDR3 is CASIQKTGGSSPLHF. The CDR3 DNA reads TGTGCCAGCATCCAAAAAACCGGGGGGAGTTCACCCCTCCACTTT.

This clonotype was counted many times. This chain connects TRBV30 to TRBJ2-7, with 8 bases matching TRBD2. The CDR3 has 13 amino acids. V lost 3 bases and J lost 3; bases outside the gene matches: 4. Germline loops: CDR1 GTSNPN, CDR2 SVGIG (reference sequence). This chain's CDR3 is CAWSRGLDYEQYF. The CDR3 bases are TGTGCCTGGAGCCGGGGACTAGACTACGAGCAGTACTTC. Supplemented by reference TRBV30 and TRBJ2-7, the full variable domain reads SQTIHQWPATLVQPVGSPLSLECTVEGTSNPNLYWYRQAAGRGLQLLFYSVGIGQISSEVPQNLSASRPQDRQFILSSKKLLLSDSGFYLCAWSRGLDYEQYFGPGTRLTVT.

This clonotype was seen repeatedly, ten times or more. The rearrangement links TRBV24-1 to TRBJ2-7; D is possibly TRBD1 (6 bases). V lost 7 bases and J lost 5, with 11 bases in between. The germline V gene has CDR1 KGHDR and CDR2 SFDVKD. This CDR3 is built from 12 residues. This CDR3 is CATSQTGNEQYF. For the CDR3, the DNA is TGTGCCACCAGCCAAACAGGGAACGAGCAGTACTTC.

This clonotype was recorded many times. The rearrangement links TRBV4-2 to TRBJ2-7, with D possibly matching TRBD1 (6 bases). V lost 0 bases to trimming and J lost 2 bases, with 14 bases between them. Germline V lookup: CDR1 LGHNA, CDR2 YNFKEQ. The CDR3 is 16 amino acids. The CDR3: CASSQEGGRMAYEQYF. CDR3 bases: TGTGCCAGCAGCCAAGAAGGGGGACGGATGGCCTACGAGCAGTACTTC.

At least ten counts were recorded for this clonotype. The chain joins TRBV12-3 or TRBV12-4 to TRBJ2-7; 8 positions agree with TRBD1. V lost 6 bases to trimming and J lost 0 bases; unmatched junction nucleotides: 4. The CDR3 sequence is 14 residues long. The DNA for the CDR3 is TGTGCCAGCAGGGGGACAGGTAACTCCTACGAGCAGTACTTC. Translation: CASRGTGNSYEQYF.

The rearrangement joins TRBV11-2 to TRBJ1-1; TRBD1 matches at 11 bases. The CDR3 consists of 17 residues. Trimming removed 0 bases from V and 8 bases from J; junction bases left unmatched: 11. The V gene's germline CDR1 is SGHAT and CDR2 FQNNGV. CDR3 in DNA: TGTGCCAGCAGCTTAGACCCTCTCGGGACAGGGGGAACCGAAGCTTTCTTT. Translation: CASSLDPLGTGGTEAFF.

This clonotype was seen repeatedly, ten times or more. This CDR3 reads CASSIDRRGDTEAFF. In DNA form, the CDR3 reads TGTGCCAGTAGTATAGATCGGAGGGGCGACACTGAAGCTTTCTTT. The chain uses TRBV19 and TRBJ1-1; maybe TRBD1 (5 bases). This CDR3 has 15 residues. Looked up from germline, CDR1 is LNHDA and CDR2 is SQIVND (reference sequence). V lost 0 bases and J 3 bases, leaving 11 bases between the germline ends.

This clonotype occurred many times. The V gene is TRBV7-2, the J gene TRBJ2-7; the D gene is possibly TRBD2 (5 bases). Germline-derived CDR1 and CDR2 are SGHTA and FQGNSA. Trimming removed 5 bases at V and 3 bases at J, with 11 bases between. The CDR3 is made up of 13 amino acids. The DNA of the CDR3 is TGTGCCAGCAGCACCACCGGACTCTACGAGCAGTACTTC. Translation: CASSTTGLYEQYF.

This clonotype has just a few counts. With a much larger clone just one base away, this may be a read error. The V gene is TRBV10-3, the J gene TRBJ1-5, with D uncertain. The germline gives CDR1 ENHRY, CDR2 SYGVKD. The V gene lost 4 bases and the J gene lost 2 bases, with 18 bases spanning the gap. The CDR3 consists of 17 residues. The CDR3 region is CAISASRGLHCNQPQHF. CDR3 DNA sequence: TGTGCCATCAGTGCCTCCCGCGGGTTACATTGCAATCAGCCCCAGCATTTT.

The chain links TRBV3-1 to TRBJ1-1; possibly TRBD1 for D (6 bases). Trimming took off 9 bases at V and 6 bases at J, with 20 bases between the two ends. This CDR3 is built from 14 residues. The germline CDR1 and CDR2 sequences are LGHDT and YNNKEL (reference sequence). CDR3 nucleotide sequence: TGTGCCAGTACTCCCGACCCGGGGGGCGCTGAAGCTTTCTTT. Protein: CASTPDPGGAEAFF.

Many counts were recorded for this clonotype. The chain couples TRBV12-3 or TRBV12-4 to TRBJ2-1, with D hard to call. The germline V and J ends were trimmed by 3 bases and 8 bases, with 11 bases remaining between them. The CDR3 is 13 amino acids. CDR3 residues: CASSFGLADEQFF. CDR3 DNA: TGTGCCAGCAGTTTCGGGCTGGCCGATGAGCAGTTCTTC.

This clonotype was seen ten or more times. The chain recombines TRBV4-3 with TRBJ1-1; perhaps TRBD1 as D (5 bases). The V end lost 1 base, the J end lost 6 bases, and 18 bases lay between the germline ends. Germline V lookup: CDR1 LGHNA, CDR2 YSLEER. The length of the CDR3 is 16 residues. The CDR3 bases are TGCGCCAGCAGCCAAGTGGGGTACCCGGAGGGGTCTGAAGCTTTCTTT. Amino acid sequence: CASSQVGYPEGSEAFF.

The chain links TRBV7-8 to TRBJ1-1; no reliable D call. CDR3 length: 11 residues. The ends were cut back, 7 bases at V and 7 bases at J, with 10 bases in the middle. Germline V gives CDR1 SGHVS, CDR2 FQNEAQ. Here the CDR3 reads CASKHGVEAFF. For the CDR3, the DNA is TGTGCCAGCAAACACGGGGTTGAAGCTTTCTTT. The entire variable domain, with the rest obtained from reference TRBV7-8 and TRBJ1-1, is as follows: GAGVSQSPRYKVAKRGQDVALRCDPISGHVSLFWYQQALGQGPEFLTYFQNEAQLDKSGLPSDRFFAERPEGSVSTLKIQRTQQEDSAVYLCASKHGVEAFFGQGTRLTVV.

This clonotype was detected ten times or more. J is TRBJ2-7 and V is TRBV4-1; 9 nucleotides match TRBD1. The junction had 6 bases not matched to a gene; V was cut back by 0 bases and J by 3 bases. The CDR3 is made up of 16 amino acids. The V gene's germline CDR1 is MGHRA and CDR2 YSYEKL. The CDR3 sequence: CASSQEVGTGFYEQYF. CDR3 DNA sequence: TGCGCCAGCAGCCAAGAGGTCGGGACAGGGTTCTACGAGCAGTACTTC.

The chain recombines TRBV28 with TRBJ2-7; 7 bases line up with TRBD2. This CDR3 is built from 11 residues. Germline CDR1 is MDHEN and CDR2 is SYDVKM. V was pared by 4 bases and J by 10 bases, with 4 bases of the junction left unmatched. The chain's CDR3 is CASSSRTRQYF. CDR3 bases: TGTGCCAGCAGTTCTCGGACTAGACAGTACTTC.

Worth noting for this clonotype: This could be a read error, since a much larger clone is one nucleotide away. The CDR3 bases are TGCAGTGCTAGACAGGGCTCCGGGGAGCCGTTTTTT. It is translated as CSARQGSGEPFF. The rearrangement uses TRBV20-1 and TRBJ2-2; D is perhaps TRBD1 or TRBD2 (5 bases each). The CDR3 has 12 residues. CDR1 and CDR2 (germline): DFQATT, SNEGSKA (reference sequence).

This clonotype has ten or more counts. As DNA, the CDR3 is TGTGCCTGGAGTGTAAGATCGGGGAGCTATGGCTACACCTTC. Its protein is CAWSVRSGSYGYTF. The chain couples TRBV30 to TRBJ1-2; D unresolved. The CDR3 is made up of 14 amino acids. V was cut by 0 bases and J by 4 bases, with 12 bases left in between. The germline gives CDR1 GTSNPN, CDR2 SVGIG (reference sequence). Combining the CDR3 with reference TRBV30 and TRBJ1-2 gives the whole variable domain SQTIHQWPATLVQPVGSPLSLECTVEGTSNPNLYWYRQAAGRGLQLLFYSVGIGQISSEVPQNLSASRPQDRQFILSSKKLLLSDSGFYLCAWSVRSGSYGYTFGSGTRLTVV.

This clonotype was observed at least ten times. This rearrangement joins TRBV5-1 to TRBJ2-7; the D gene could be TRBD1 or TRBD2 (5 bases each). This CDR3 comprises 14 residues. Per the germline V gene, CDR1 is SGHRS and CDR2 is YFSETQ. V was shortened by 4 bases and J by 0 bases, with 11 bases between the two germline ends. The CDR3 loop reads CASSRDGNSYEQYF. In DNA, the CDR3 is TGCGCCAGCAGCCGGGACGGAAACTCCTACGAGCAGTACTTC.

This clonotype was recorded at least ten times. J is TRBJ2-2 and V is TRBV6-1; perhaps TRBD1 as D (5 bases). The ends were cut back, 3 bases at V and 3 bases at J, with 11 bases in the middle. Germline values: CDR1 MNHNS, CDR2 SASEGT. The CDR3 extends over 15 amino acids. Here the CDR3 reads CASSDVGDHTGELFF. CDR3 nucleotides: TGTGCCAGCAGTGATGTAGGGGATCACACCGGGGAGCTGTTTTTT.

This clonotype has ten or more counts. The junction differs from germline at one of its ends, possibly a read error. The rearrangement joins TRBV11-2 to TRBJ1-1; D is unclear. CDR3 size: 12 residues. Germline V gene lookup returns CDR1 SGHAT and CDR2 FQNNGV. DNA for the CDR3: TGTGCCTGCAGCTTTAGGAACACTGAAGCTTTCTTT. Translating gives CACSFRNTEAFF.

About this clonotype itself: This may arise from a read error, as a much more abundant clone is one base away. V and J are TRBV2 and TRBJ2-2, with D possibly matching TRBD2 (6 bases). This CDR3 is 15 amino acids long. Germline values: CDR1 SNHLY, CDR2 FYNNEI. This chain's CDR3 is CASKAGGRATGGLFF. The CDR3 DNA is TGTGCCAGCAAGGCTGGGGGAAGGGCCACCGGGGGGCTGTTTTTT.

This clonotype has a count of ten or more. V usage is TRBV11-2 and J usage is TRBJ2-2; no clear D. Trimming shortened V by 1 base and J by 3 bases, and 3 bases separated the two germline ends. Germline-derived CDR1 and CDR2 are SGHAT and FQNNGV. CDR3 size: 13 residues. This CDR3 reads CASSLGYTGELFF. The CDR3 nucleotides read TGTGCCAGCAGCTTAGGGTACACCGGGGAGCTGTTTTTT.

The chain uses TRBV19 and TRBJ1-1, with a weak D call TRBD1 (5 bases). Germline CDR1 and CDR2: LNHDA and SQIVND (reference sequence). V lost 6 bases and J 1 base, leaving 9 bases between the germline ends. The CDR3 is made up of 13 amino acids. Written as DNA, the CDR3 is TGTGCCAGTAGGGAGACAGAGAACACTGAAGCTTTCTTT. Its translation is CASRETENTEAFF.

This clonotype was seen at least ten times. The rearrangement joins TRBV7-2 to TRBJ1-2, with 8 bases identical to TRBD1. J gave up 8 bases and V 4 bases, and 9 bases lay outside the gene matches. The CDR3 is 14 residues long. Per germline, CDR1 SGHTA and CDR2 FQGNSA. The chain's CDR3 is CASSSVTGTGGYTF. The CDR3 region has the DNA TGTGCCAGCAGCTCAGTTACGGGGACAGGAGGCTACACCTTC.

There are many counts of this clonotype. The chain combines TRBV6-4 with TRBJ2-2; D unresolved. Germline V gene lookup returns CDR1 MRHNA and CDR2 SNTAGT. The germline V and J ends were trimmed by 6 bases and 3 bases, with 20 bases remaining between them. This CDR3 is 17 amino acids long. The CDR3 DNA sequence: TGTGCCAGCAGCAGACCCGAGACTCTTCGGCACACCGGGGAGCTGTTTTTT. It specifies CASSRPETLRHTGELFF.